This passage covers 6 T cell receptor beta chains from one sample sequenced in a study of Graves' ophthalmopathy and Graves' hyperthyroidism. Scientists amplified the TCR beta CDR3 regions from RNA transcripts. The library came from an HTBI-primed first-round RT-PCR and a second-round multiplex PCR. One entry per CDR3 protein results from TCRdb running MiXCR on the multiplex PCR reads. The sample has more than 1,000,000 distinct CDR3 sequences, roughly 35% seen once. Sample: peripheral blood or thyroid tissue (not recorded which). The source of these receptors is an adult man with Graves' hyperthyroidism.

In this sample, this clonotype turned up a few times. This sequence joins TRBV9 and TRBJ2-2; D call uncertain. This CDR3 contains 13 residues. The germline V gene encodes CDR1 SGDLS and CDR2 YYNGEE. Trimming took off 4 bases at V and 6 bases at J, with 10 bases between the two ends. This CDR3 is CASSPPAPGELFF. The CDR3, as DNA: TGTGCCAGCAGCCCTCCGGCCCCCGGGGAGCTGTTTTTT.

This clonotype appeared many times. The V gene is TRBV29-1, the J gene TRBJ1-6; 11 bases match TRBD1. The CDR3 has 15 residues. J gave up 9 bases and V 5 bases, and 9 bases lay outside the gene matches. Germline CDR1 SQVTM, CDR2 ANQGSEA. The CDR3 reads CSVTRDRGLGSPLHF. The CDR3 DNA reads TGCAGCGTTACCCGGGACAGGGGGTTGGGTTCACCCCTCCACTTT.

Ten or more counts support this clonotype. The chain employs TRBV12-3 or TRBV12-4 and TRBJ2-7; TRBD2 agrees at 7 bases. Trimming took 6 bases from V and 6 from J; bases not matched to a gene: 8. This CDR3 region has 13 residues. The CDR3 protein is CASSVGGFGEQYF. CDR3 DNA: TGTGCCAGCAGCGTGGGAGGGTTCGGCGAGCAGTACTTC.

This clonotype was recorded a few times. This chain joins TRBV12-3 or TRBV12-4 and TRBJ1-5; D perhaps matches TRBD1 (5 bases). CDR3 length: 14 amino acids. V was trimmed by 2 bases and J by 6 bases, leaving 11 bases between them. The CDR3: CASSLQGDGQPQHF. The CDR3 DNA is TGTGCCAGCAGTTTACAGGGCGACGGTCAGCCCCAGCATTTT.

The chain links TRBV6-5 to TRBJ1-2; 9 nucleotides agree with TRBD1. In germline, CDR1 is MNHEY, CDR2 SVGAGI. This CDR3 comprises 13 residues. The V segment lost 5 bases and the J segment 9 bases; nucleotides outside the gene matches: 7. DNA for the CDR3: TGTGCCAGCAGTCCCTCGGGACAGGGTAGCTACACCTTC. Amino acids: CASSPSGQGSYTF.

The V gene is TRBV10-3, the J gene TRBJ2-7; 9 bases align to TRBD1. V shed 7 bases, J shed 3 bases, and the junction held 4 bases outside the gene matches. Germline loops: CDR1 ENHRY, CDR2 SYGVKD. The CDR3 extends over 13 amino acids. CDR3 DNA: TGTGCCATCAAGTCGGGACAGGGCTACGAGCAGTACTTC. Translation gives CAIKSGQGYEQYF.